This T cell receptor (beta chain) is from a study of cytomegalovirus exposure and HLA in healthy donors. Nominal health characterized the donors when sampled, though unrecorded immune exposures were likely. A word on this clone: Its antigen is still unknown.

Germline lookup yields CDR1 GTSNPN and CDR2 SVGIG (reference sequence). The length of the CDR3 is 11 residues. V shed 2 bases and J shed 6 bases, with 7 bases lying between them. General study points: Fewer N-insertions (relative to the roughly 660-donor mean) were reportedly seen in an Asian-associated ancestry cluster in a later analysis. By HLA locus, TCR association rates varied in a later analysis, with DRB1 showing the most and HLA-C the fewest.

The PCR was carried out with 60 Vbeta primers and 13 Jbeta primers. The data were produced by immunoSEQ multiplex PCR, yet TCRdb's version contains in-frame clones alone and is incomplete. The sample lists approximately 150,000 clones; roughly 77% were seen once. This TCR was recovered from a man aged 25-40 years in good health and CMV-seropositive. Material for sequencing was PBMCs. The chain employs TRBV30 and TRBJ1-1; D call uncertain. CDR3 region: CAWSREAEAFF. The CDR3 DNA is TGTGCCTGGAGTAGAGAGGCTGAAGCTTTCTTT.